One TCR beta chain is described in this entry. No antigen is known for it. It was with 60 Vbeta and 13 Jbeta primers that the PCR ran. Sequenced by immunoSEQ multiplex PCR; TCRdb stores in-frame clones only, minus some. The sample holds roughly 130,000 clones, 70% to 85% seen once. These data originate in a study of cytomegalovirus exposure and HLA in healthy donors. Study-level findings and limits: Presence/absence analyses rested on an assumption that sequencing depth was roughly uniform across donors. The authors listed 150 to 200 TCR beta chains as cytomegalovirus-associated.

Trimming removed 8 bases from V and 5 bases from J, with 12 bases in between. Germline V gives CDR1 ENHRY, CDR2 SYGVKD. The length of the CDR3 is 12 residues. Sequencing was performed on PBMCs. This chain links TRBV10-3 with TRBJ1-2, with TRBD1 as a possible D gene (5 bases). This sequence was found in a boy aged 10-17 years in good health and CMV-seronegative. CDR3 in DNA: TGTGCCATCCCCGGGGAGGGGTATGGCTACACCTTC. Protein sequence: CAIPGEGYGYTF.